This TCR beta chain was captured by sequencing in a study of vaccination and CD4 T cells after COVID-19. With the Oncomine TCR Beta short-read assay, DNA from cultured CD4+ T cells was sequenced. TCRdb independently ran MiXCR on the PCR reads; one entry per CDR3 protein. The sample consists of under 30,000 distinct CDR3 sequences, 40% to 55% of them appearing once. Time point denoted: late sampling 161 to 241 days after vaccination in a few convalescent patients. Treatment in this sample: approximately 11-day PBMC culture with coronavirus spike peptide pools or control peptides (ViraFEST assay). In regard to this clonotype: Its antigen remains unknown.

CDR3 size: 14 residues. CDR1 is SGHTA, CDR2 FQGNSA, per germline. J lost 7 bases, V lost 0 bases, and 3 bases had no gene match. The clonotype was recovered from a human donor who had recovered from COVID-19. The sequences come from CD4+ T cells from blood, cultured in vitro, collected about 7 months after SARS-CoV-2 vaccination. The chain has TRBV7-2 and TRBJ2-3; 8 nucleotides agree with TRBD1. CDR3 sequence: CASSLARGLYTQYF. CDR3 nucleotide sequence: TGTGCCAGCAGCTTAGCCAGGGGGCTTTATACGCAGTATTTT.